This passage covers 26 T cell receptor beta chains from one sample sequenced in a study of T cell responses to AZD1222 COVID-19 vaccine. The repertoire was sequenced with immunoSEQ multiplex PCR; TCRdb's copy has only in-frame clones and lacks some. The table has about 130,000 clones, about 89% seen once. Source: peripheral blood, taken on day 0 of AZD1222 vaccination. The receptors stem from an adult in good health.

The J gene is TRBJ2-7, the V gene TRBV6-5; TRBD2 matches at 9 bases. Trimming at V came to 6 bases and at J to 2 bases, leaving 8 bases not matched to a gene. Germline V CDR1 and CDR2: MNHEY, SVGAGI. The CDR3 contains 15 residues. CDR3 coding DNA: TGTGCCAGCAGGGCATTAGCGGGGGAGGCCTACGAGCAGTACTTC. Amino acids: CASRALAGEAYEQYF.

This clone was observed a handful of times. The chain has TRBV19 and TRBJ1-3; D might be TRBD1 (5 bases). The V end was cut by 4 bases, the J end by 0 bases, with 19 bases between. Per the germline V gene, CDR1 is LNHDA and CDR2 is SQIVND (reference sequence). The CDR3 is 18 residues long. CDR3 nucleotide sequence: TGTGCCAGTAGTAGTATGAGGGACCGCCAAGACTCTGGAAACACCATATATTTT. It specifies CASSSMRDRQDSGNTIYF.

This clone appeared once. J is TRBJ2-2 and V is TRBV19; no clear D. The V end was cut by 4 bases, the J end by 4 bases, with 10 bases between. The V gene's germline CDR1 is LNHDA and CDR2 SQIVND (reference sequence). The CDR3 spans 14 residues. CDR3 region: CASSTGRGTGELFF. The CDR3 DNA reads TGTGCCAGTAGTACCGGGCGAGGCACCGGGGAGCTGTTTTTT.

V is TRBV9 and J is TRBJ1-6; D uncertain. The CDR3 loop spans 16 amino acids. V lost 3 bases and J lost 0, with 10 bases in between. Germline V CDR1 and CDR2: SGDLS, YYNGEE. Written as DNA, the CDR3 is TGTGCCAGCAGCGCCCGAATGAGCTCCTATAATTCACCCCTCCACTTT. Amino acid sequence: CASSARMSSYNSPLHF.

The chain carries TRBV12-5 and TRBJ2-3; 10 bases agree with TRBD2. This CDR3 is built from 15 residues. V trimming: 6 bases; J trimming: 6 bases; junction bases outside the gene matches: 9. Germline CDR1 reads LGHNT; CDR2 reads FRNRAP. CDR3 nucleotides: TGTGCTAGTGGACCTTCACTAGCGGGGTTGGATACGCAGTATTTT. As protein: CASGPSLAGLDTQYF.

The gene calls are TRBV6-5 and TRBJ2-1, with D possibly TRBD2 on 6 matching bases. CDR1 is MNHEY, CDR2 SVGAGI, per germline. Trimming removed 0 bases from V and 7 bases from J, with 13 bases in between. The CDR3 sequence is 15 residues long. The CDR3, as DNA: TGTGCCAGCAGTTACTCGAGGGGACTGGGTAATGAGCAGTTCTTC. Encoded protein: CASSYSRGLGNEQFF.

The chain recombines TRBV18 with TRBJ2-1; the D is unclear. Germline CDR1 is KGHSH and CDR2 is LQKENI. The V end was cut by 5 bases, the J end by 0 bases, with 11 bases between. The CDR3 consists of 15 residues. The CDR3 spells CASSYDGYSYNEQFF. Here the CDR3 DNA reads TGTGCCAGCTCATACGACGGATACTCCTACAATGAGCAGTTCTTC.

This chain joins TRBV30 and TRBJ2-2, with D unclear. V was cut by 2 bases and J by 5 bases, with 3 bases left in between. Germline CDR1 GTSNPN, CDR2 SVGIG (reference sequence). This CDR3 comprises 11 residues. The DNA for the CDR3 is TGTGCCTGGAGTCGGACCGGGGAGCTGTTTTTT. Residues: CAWSRTGELFF.

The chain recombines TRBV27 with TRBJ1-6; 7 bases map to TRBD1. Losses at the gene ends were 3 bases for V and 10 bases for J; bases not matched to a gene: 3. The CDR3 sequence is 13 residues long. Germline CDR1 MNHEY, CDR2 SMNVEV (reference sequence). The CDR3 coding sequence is TGTGCCAGCAGTTTGCGGGGACAGTCACCCCTCCACTTT. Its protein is CASSLRGQSPLHF.

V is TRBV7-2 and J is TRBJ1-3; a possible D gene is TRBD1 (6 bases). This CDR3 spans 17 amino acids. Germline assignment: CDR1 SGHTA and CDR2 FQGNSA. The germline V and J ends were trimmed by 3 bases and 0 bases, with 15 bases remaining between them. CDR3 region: CASSFLSGQSSGNTIYF. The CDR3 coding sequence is TGTGCCAGCAGCTTTCTATCAGGACAGAGCTCTGGAAACACCATATATTTT.

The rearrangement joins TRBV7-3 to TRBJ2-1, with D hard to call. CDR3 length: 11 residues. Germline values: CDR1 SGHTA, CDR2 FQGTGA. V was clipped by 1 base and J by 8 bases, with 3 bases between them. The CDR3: CASSLSDEQFF. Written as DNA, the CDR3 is TGTGCCAGCAGCTTAAGTGATGAGCAGTTCTTC.

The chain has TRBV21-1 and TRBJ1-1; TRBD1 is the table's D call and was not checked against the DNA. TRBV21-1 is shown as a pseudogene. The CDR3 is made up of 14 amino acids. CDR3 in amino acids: CASSNGTRSTEAFF. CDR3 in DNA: TGTGCCAGCAGCAATGGGACACGGAGCACTGAAGCTTTCTTT.

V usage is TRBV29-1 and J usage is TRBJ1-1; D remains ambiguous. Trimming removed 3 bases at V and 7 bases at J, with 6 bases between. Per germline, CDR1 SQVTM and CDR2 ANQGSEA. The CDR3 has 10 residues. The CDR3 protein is CSVERGEAFF. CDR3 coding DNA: TGCAGCGTTGAGCGGGGTGAAGCTTTCTTT.

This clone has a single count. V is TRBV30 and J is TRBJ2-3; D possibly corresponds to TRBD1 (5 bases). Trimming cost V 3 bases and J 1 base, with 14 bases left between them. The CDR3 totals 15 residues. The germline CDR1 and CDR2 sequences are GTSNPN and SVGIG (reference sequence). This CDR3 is CAWRPGSTRTDTQYF. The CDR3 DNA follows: TGTGCCTGGAGGCCAGGGTCTACCCGCACAGATACGCAGTATTTT.

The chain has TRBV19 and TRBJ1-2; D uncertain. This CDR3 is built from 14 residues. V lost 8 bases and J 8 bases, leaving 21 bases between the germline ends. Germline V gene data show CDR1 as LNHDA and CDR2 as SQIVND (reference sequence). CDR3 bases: TGTGCCAGTTCTAGCGGGCAGCTCATTGGCGGCTACACCTTC. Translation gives CASSSGQLIGGYTF. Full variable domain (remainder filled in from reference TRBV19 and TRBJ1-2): DGGITQSPKYLFRKEGQNVTLSCEQNLNHDAMYWYRQDPGQGLRLIYYSQIVNDFQKGDIAEGYSVSREKKESFPLTVTSAQKNPTAFYLCASSSGQLIGGYTFGSGTRLTVV.

CDR3 amino acids: CASSILGVGNEKLFF. CDR3 DNA sequence: TGTGCCAGCAGCATACTTGGGGTGGGGAATGAAAAACTGTTTTTT. The V gene is TRBV14, the J gene TRBJ1-4; the D is unclear. CDR1 and CDR2 (germline): SGHDN, FVKESK. The CDR3 extends over 15 amino acids. Trimming took 5 bases from V and 5 from J, leaving 15 bases between them.

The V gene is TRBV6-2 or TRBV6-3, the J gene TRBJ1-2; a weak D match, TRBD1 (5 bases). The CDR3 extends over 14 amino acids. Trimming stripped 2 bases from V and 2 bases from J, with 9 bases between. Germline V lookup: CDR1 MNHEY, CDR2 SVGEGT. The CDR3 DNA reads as TGTGCCAGCAGTTACGCAGGGCGGAACTATGGCTACACCTTC. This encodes CASSYAGRNYGYTF.

CDR3 sequence (DNA): TGTGCCAGCAGTTTAACGGGACTCCAAAACTCCTACGAGCAGTACTTC. The encoded protein is CASSLTGLQNSYEQYF. V usage is TRBV27 and J usage is TRBJ2-7, with D possibly TRBD2 on 6 matching bases. Germline CDR1 reads MNHEY; CDR2 reads SMNVEV (reference sequence). The CDR3 runs 16 residues. Deletions cut 2 bases from V and 0 bases from J, with 14 bases between.

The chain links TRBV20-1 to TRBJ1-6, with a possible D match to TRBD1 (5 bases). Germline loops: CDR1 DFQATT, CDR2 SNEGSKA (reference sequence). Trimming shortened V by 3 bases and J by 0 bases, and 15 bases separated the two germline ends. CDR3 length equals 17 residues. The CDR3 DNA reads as TGCAGTGCTAGTGCAGGGCTCAAAAGCTCCTATAATTCACCCCTCCACTTT. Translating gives CSASAGLKSSYNSPLHF.

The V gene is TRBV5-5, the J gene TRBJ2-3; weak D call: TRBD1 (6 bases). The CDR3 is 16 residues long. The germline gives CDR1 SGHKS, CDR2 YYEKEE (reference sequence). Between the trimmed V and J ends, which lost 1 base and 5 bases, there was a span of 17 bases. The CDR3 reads CASSLLGQGQIDTQYF. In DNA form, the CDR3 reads TGTGCCAGCAGCTTGTTGGGCCAGGGGCAGATAGATACGCAGTATTTT.

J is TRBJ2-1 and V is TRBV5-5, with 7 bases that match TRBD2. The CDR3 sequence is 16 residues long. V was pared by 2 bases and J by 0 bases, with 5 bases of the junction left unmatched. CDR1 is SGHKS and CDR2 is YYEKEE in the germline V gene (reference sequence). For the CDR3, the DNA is TGTGCCAGCAGCTTAACTTGGGGGGGCTCCTACAATGAGCAGTTCTTC. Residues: CASSLTWGGSYNEQFF. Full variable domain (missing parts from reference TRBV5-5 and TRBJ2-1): DAGVTQSPTHLIKTRGQQVTLRCSPISGHKSVSWYQQVLGQGPQFIFQYYEKEERGRGNFPDRFSARQFPNYSSELNVNALLLGDSALYLCASSLTWGGSYNEQFFGPGTRLTVL.

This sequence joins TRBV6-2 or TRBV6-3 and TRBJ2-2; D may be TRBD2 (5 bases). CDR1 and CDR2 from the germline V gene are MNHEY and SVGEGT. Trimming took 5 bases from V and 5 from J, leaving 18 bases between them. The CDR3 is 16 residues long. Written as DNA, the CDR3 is TGTGCCAGCAGTCCCCTTGAGCGGTCCAATACCGGGGAGCTGTTTTTT. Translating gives CASSPLERSNTGELFF.

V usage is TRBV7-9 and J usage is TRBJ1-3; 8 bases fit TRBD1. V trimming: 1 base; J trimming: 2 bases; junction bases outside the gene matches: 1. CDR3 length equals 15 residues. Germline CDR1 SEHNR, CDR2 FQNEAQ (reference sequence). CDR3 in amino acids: CASSLVDRAGNTIYF. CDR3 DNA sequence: TGTGCCAGCAGCTTAGTGGACAGGGCTGGAAACACCATATATTTT.

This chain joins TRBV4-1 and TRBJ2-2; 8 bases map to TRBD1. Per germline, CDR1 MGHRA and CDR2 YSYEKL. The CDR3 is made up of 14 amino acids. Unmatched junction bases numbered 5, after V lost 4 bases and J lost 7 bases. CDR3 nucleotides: TGCGCCAGCAGCCGCGACAGGGGCGGCGGGGAGCTGTTTTTT. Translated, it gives CASSRDRGGGELFF.

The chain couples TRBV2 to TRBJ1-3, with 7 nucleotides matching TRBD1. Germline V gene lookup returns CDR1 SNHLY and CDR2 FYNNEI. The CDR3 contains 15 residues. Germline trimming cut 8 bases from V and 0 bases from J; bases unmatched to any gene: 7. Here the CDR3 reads CASAGQRISGNTIYF. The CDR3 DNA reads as TGTGCCAGCGCGGGACAGCGCATCTCTGGAAACACCATATATTTT.

DNA for the CDR3: TGTGCCAGTCGGGGCAGGAACTCTGGAAACACCATATATTTT. It translates to CASRGRNSGNTIYF. The rearrangement joins TRBV19 to TRBJ1-3; the D gene is possibly TRBD1 (5 bases). Trimming cost V 8 bases and J 0 bases, with 11 bases left between them. The CDR3 covers 14 residues. The V gene's germline CDR1 is LNHDA and CDR2 SQIVND (reference sequence).